The TCR beta chain described here comes from a study of Graves' ophthalmopathy and Graves' hyperthyroidism. Study overall: Specimen type is peripheral blood, obtained at initial diagnosis before any treatment.

Researchers turned away patients with other autoimmune diseases, uncontrolled infections, pregnancy or lactation. This clonotype was found many times. Antigen unknown. From RNA, the CDR3 regions of TCR beta chains were amplified and sequenced. Investigators did first-round RT-PCR with HTBI primers, then second-round multiplex PCR. TCRdb re-analysed the multiplex PCR reads in MiXCR, keeping a single row per CDR3 protein. The sample yields 150,000 to 200,000 distinct CDR3 sequences, about 40% seen once. The V end was cut by 1 base, the J end by 4 bases, with 4 bases between. CDR1 KGHSH and CDR2 LQKENI come from the germline V gene. The CDR3 is 12 amino acids. Study observations and caveats: With a specificity of 72.22% and a sensitivity of around 71%, the model predicted ophthalmopathy progression. Built on 13 signatures, a model told ophthalmopathy apart from stable hyperthyroidism with approximately 91% sensitivity and 80% to 82% specificity.

The chain couples TRBV18 to TRBJ2-5, with D hard to call. Material: peripheral blood. The TCR comes from a woman between 35 and 50 years old with Graves' ophthalmopathy. The CDR3 reads CASSPRLETQYF. CDR3 sequence (DNA): TGTGCCAGCTCACCACGGTTAGAGACCCAGTACTTC.